The 9 T cell receptor beta chains below all came from one sample that was sequenced in a study of blood T cell repertoires in COVID-19. Profiling relied on immunoSEQ multiplex PCR, and the TCRdb table lists in-frame clones only, not all of them. The sample includes roughly 190,000 clones, around 84% of them seen just once. The sequenced sample was peripheral blood. These receptors all stem from a human donor in a cohort sampled during active COVID-19.

The rearrangement links TRBV7-9 to TRBJ1-1; the D gene is possibly TRBD1 (6 bases). V gave up 1 base and J gave up 1 base, with 10 bases separating them. This CDR3 comprises 15 residues. Germline CDR1 is SEHNR and CDR2 is FQNEAQ (reference sequence). Written as DNA, the CDR3 is TGTGCCAGCAGCTTAGGTGGCAGGGGGAACACTGAAGCTTTCTTT. Protein product: CASSLGGRGNTEAFF.

The chain joins TRBV30 to TRBJ1-3; D unresolved. Germline V gives CDR1 GTSNPN, CDR2 SVGIG (reference sequence). Trimming cost V 5 bases and J 0 bases, with 5 bases left between them. This CDR3 has 12 amino acids. The CDR3 spells CAWLYSGNTIYF. The CDR3 nucleotides are TGTGCCTGGCTGTACTCTGGAAACACCATATATTTT.

This chain links TRBV19 with TRBJ2-7; tentative D call: TRBD2 (7 bases). V gave up 7 bases and J gave up 7 bases, with 17 bases separating them. The CDR3 sequence is 13 residues long. Germline CDR1 LNHDA, CDR2 SQIVND (reference sequence). The CDR3 DNA follows: TGTGCCAGTACCATGAGGCGGGGGCAAGAGCAGTACTTC. This codes for CASTMRRGQEQYF.

The chain employs TRBV6-5 and TRBJ1-2, with D unclear. The CDR3 is 14 amino acids. Trimming shortened V by 5 bases and J by 4 bases, and 14 bases separated the two germline ends. From germline, CDR1 is MNHEY and CDR2 SVGAGI. The CDR3 DNA reads as TGTGCCAGCAGTAAGACCACTACCCCCTATGGCTACACCTTC. Its translation is CASSKTTTPYGYTF.

The CDR3 here is CASSYAEQGNYEQYV. The CDR3 region has the DNA TGTGCCAGCAGTTACGCCGAACAGGGGAACTACGAGCAGTACGTC. The chain carries TRBV6-6 and TRBJ2-7, with 7 bases matching TRBD1. J was trimmed by 3 bases and V by 2 bases; bases with no gene match: 7. Germline V gene lookup returns CDR1 MNHNY and CDR2 SVGAGI (reference sequence). CDR3 length equals 15 residues.

The chain has TRBV3-1 (or the pseudogene TRBV3-2) and TRBJ2-5, with TRBD2 identical over 13 bases. Germline CDR1 LGHDT, CDR2 YNNKEL (reference sequence). Losses at the gene ends were 4 bases for V and 3 bases for J; bases not matched to a gene: 5. This CDR3 comprises 16 residues. CDR3 loop: CASSPLTSGGKETQYF. CDR3 DNA sequence: TGTGCCAGCAGCCCGCTGACTAGCGGGGGGAAAGAGACCCAGTACTTC.

The chain carries TRBV19 and TRBJ1-5; D is undetermined. CDR1 is LNHDA, CDR2 SQIVND, per germline (reference sequence). This CDR3 spans 15 amino acids. V lost 6 bases and J lost 0, with 12 bases in between. The CDR3 region has the DNA TGTGCCAGTAGCACCCTTGGGCATAGCAATCAGCCCCAGCATTTT. It encodes CASSTLGHSNQPQHF.

The chain combines TRBV4-1 with TRBJ1-1; weak D call: TRBD1 (5 bases). The CDR3 covers 15 residues. V gave up 1 base and J gave up 5 bases, with 14 bases separating them. The V gene's germline CDR1 is MGHRA and CDR2 YSYEKL. DNA of the CDR3: TGCGCCAGCAGCCAAGGGCGTGGGGACTCGACTGAAGCTTTCTTT. It encodes CASSQGRGDSTEAFF.

The rearrangement joins TRBV6-6 to TRBJ1-2; D call uncertain. CDR3 length: 12 amino acids. Between the trimmed V and J ends, which lost 5 bases and 7 bases, there was a span of 11 bases. Germline CDR1 is MNHNY and CDR2 is SVGAGI (reference sequence). The CDR3 bases are TGTGCCAGCAGTCCAGTCGCCTTTGGCTACACCTTC. Translated, it gives CASSPVAFGYTF.